This T cell receptor (beta chain) appears in the sequencing data of a study of T-cell reconstitution after alpha-beta-depleted transplantation in children. The study, taken as a whole, reports: Reportedly, roughly two months post-transplant, alpha-beta T cells arose from several hundred expanded graft clones. Surviving recipient cells, namely T cells and thymic progenitors, were the source of high day-60 TCRbeta diversity in some patients. A year post-transplant, T-cell counts and diversity derived mostly from newly produced T cells.

Unique molecular identifiers were incorporated when the TCRbeta library was constructed. TCRdb analysed the PCR reads with MiXCR anew, one entry per CDR3 protein. Among some 290,000 distinct CDR3 sequences, roughly 21% were seen once, and the ten largest hold about a tenth. With regard to this clonotype: Its target is not known.

This CDR3 comprises 12 residues. The V end lost 0 bases, the J end lost 9 bases, and 8 bases lay between the germline ends. Germline V gives CDR1 SGHTA, CDR2 FQGTGA. The source of this sequence is a male patient younger than 18 who had a stem cell transplant for acute lymphoblastic leukemia, so the T cells may come from the graft donor. The sample consisted of PBMCs, mostly from graft donor cells, taken 180 days after TCRalphabeta/CD19-depleted stem cell transplant. The chain couples TRBV7-3 to TRBJ1-1; D perhaps matches TRBD1 (6 bases). CDR3 region: CASSLTGQKAFF. The DNA of the CDR3 is TGTGCCAGCAGCTTAACAGGACAGAAAGCTTTCTTT.